This T cell receptor beta chain was sequenced during a study of blood T cell repertoires in COVID-19. Study overall: The cDNA or gDNA used as material had been derived from T cells, B-cell-depleted T cells, or PBMCs.

Method: immunoSEQ multiplex PCR; TCRdb's copy keeps in-frame clones and lacks some. The sample gives around 270,000 clones, approximately 83% of which show up once; about 4.3% is in the top ten. Cohort allocation depended upon clinical history that participants reported. The V and J ends lost 2 bases and 5 bases respectively, with 10 bases between them. Germline V gene sequence: CDR1 SGHTA, CDR2 FQGTGA. The CDR3 is 13 amino acids. Material for sequencing was PBMCs or T cells enriched from blood (not recorded which). The chain uses TRBV7-3 and TRBJ2-7; weak D call: TRBD1 (5 bases). The receptor was derived from a woman aged 25 to 39 who had recovered from COVID-19. CDR3 in amino acids: CASSLGAGHEQYF. Written as DNA, the CDR3 is TGTGCCAGCAGCTTAGGGGCCGGGCACGAGCAGTACTTC.